The 12 T cell receptor beta chains in this list originate from one sample, sequenced in a study of cytotoxic CD8 clonotypes in ibrutinib-treated CLL. Measured with immunoSEQ multiplex PCR; TCRdb has only the in-frame clones, and not every one. Among approximately 84,000 clones listed, roughly 84% were seen once. Sequenced material: PBMCs, taken before ibrutinib treatment. The receptors derive from a human donor with chronic lymphocytic leukemia.

This clone came up a few times. V is TRBV7-9 and J is TRBJ2-1, with 15 nucleotides matching TRBD2. The germline V gene encodes CDR1 SEHNR and CDR2 FQNEAQ (reference sequence). Germline trimming cut 3 bases from V and 7 bases from J; bases unmatched to any gene: 1. CDR3 length equals 15 residues. The CDR3 DNA sequence: TGTGCCAGCAGCTTCGGGACTAGCGGGAGGAATGAGCAGTTCTTC. This translates into CASSFGTSGRNEQFF.

A few counts support this clone. The V and J genes are TRBV7-6 and TRBJ2-2; D is unclear. The CDR3 runs to 14 residues. Trimming cost V 5 bases and J 0 bases, with 7 bases left between them. Germline V CDR1 and CDR2: SGHVS, FNYEAQ. The CDR3, as DNA: TGTGCCAGCAGCACCTACACGAACACCGGGGAGCTGTTTTTT. Translation gives CASSTYTNTGELFF.

The chain couples TRBV7-9 to TRBJ2-5; D perhaps matches TRBD1 (6 bases). The CDR3 sequence is 14 residues long. Trimming took off 7 bases at V and 7 bases at J, with 19 bases between the two ends. The germline CDR1 and CDR2 sequences are SEHNR and FQNEAQ (reference sequence). The CDR3 is CASIGGPVYGTQYF. The CDR3, as DNA: TGTGCCAGCATAGGGGGACCCGTCTATGGGACCCAGTACTTC.

The rearrangement uses TRBV7-6 and TRBJ2-3, with 9 nucleotides matching TRBD2. The CDR3 is made up of 15 amino acids. The V gene end was trimmed by 5 bases and the J gene end by 6 bases; junction bases not matched to a gene: 9. In germline, CDR1 is SGHVS, CDR2 FNYEAQ. The CDR3 sequence: CASSPRGLADDTQYF. The CDR3 DNA reads as TGTGCCAGCAGCCCTCGGGGACTAGCAGACGATACGCAGTATTTT.

The genes are TRBV30 and TRBJ2-7; tentatively, D is TRBD2 (5 bases). Germline CDR1 GTSNPN, CDR2 SVGIG (reference sequence). V dropped 2 bases and J dropped 7 bases, with 18 bases sitting between them. The length of the CDR3 is 14 residues. The CDR3 loop reads CAWSLHTLPGEQYF. CDR3 coding DNA: TGTGCCTGGAGTCTTCATACCCTACCGGGGGAGCAGTACTTC.

This rearrangement joins TRBV11-3 to TRBJ2-5; the match to TRBD2 covers 7 bases. This CDR3 is 14 amino acids long. The J segment lost 0 bases and the V segment lost 5 bases, leaving 3 bases of the junction unmatched. Per germline, CDR1 SGHNT and CDR2 YENEEA. The CDR3 here is CASSPGGNQETQYF. The CDR3 coding sequence is TGTGCCAGCAGCCCCGGGGGGAACCAAGAGACCCAGTACTTC.

The rearrangement uses TRBV10-3 and TRBJ2-1; 7 positions agree with TRBD1. This CDR3 has 16 amino acids. Per germline, CDR1 ENHRY and CDR2 SYGVKD. With V trimmed by 10 bases and J by 5 bases, 17 bases remained unmatched. For the CDR3, the DNA is TGTGCCACCACGTCCGGACAGGCTAAAGTAAACAATGAGCAGTTCTTC. Amino acid sequence: CATTSGQAKVNNEQFF.

The chain carries TRBV7-3 and TRBJ2-4, with a possible D match to TRBD1 (6 bases). V was pared by 5 bases and J by 8 bases, with 16 bases between. Germline V CDR1 and CDR2: SGHTA, FQGTGA. The CDR3 contains 14 residues. The CDR3 region is CASSLRDTKDIQYF. The CDR3 bases are TGTGCCAGCAGCCTCCGGGACACAAAGGACATTCAGTACTTC.

This clone was counted between two and nine times. The CDR3 here is CASSWVGGTNTEAFF. DNA for the CDR3: TGCGCCAGCAGCTGGGTAGGGGGCACCAACACTGAAGCTTTCTTT. The rearrangement uses TRBV5-1 and TRBJ1-1; 7 bases agree with TRBD1. V dropped 3 bases and J dropped 2; count of bases not matched to a gene: 7. The CDR3 totals 15 residues. From germline, CDR1 is SGHRS and CDR2 YFSETQ. The full variable domain, rest sourced from reference TRBV5-1 and TRBJ1-1, is KAGVTQTPRYLIKTRGQQVTLSCSPISGHRSVSWYQQTPGQGLQFLFEYFSETQRNKGNFPGRFSGRQFSNSRSEMNVSTLELGDSALYLCASSWVGGTNTEAFFGQGTRLTVV.

This chain joins TRBV23-1 and TRBJ2-7; the match to TRBD2 covers 7 bases. TRBV23-1 is flagged as an ORF with uncertain function. V shed 7 bases and J 0 bases; nucleotides not matched to a gene: 18. This CDR3 comprises 18 residues. CDR3 sequence: CASKQTSMGHKSSYEQYF. The CDR3 DNA reads as TGCGCCAGCAAACAGACTAGCATGGGGCACAAAAGCTCCTACGAGCAGTACTTC.

This clone was detected once. This chain joins TRBV25-1 and TRBJ2-3; D is possibly TRBD2 (6 bases). This CDR3 has 14 amino acids. Germline V CDR1 and CDR2: MGHDK, SYGVNS. V was trimmed by 7 bases and J by 3 bases, leaving 14 bases between them. CDR3 sequence (DNA): TGTGCCAGCACTAGCGCCTTAGGGACAGATACGCAGTATTTT. This sequence encodes CASTSALGTDTQYF.

This clone was observed a handful of times. This rearrangement joins TRBV7-6 to TRBJ1-5; D gene unclear. The CDR3 is 14 amino acids. Germline V gene sequence: CDR1 SGHVS, CDR2 FNYEAQ. Trimming took off 2 bases at V and 6 bases at J, with 11 bases between the two ends. Here the CDR3 reads CASSLQDGSQPQHF. For the CDR3, the DNA is TGTGCCAGCAGCTTACAGGATGGGAGTCAGCCCCAGCATTTT.